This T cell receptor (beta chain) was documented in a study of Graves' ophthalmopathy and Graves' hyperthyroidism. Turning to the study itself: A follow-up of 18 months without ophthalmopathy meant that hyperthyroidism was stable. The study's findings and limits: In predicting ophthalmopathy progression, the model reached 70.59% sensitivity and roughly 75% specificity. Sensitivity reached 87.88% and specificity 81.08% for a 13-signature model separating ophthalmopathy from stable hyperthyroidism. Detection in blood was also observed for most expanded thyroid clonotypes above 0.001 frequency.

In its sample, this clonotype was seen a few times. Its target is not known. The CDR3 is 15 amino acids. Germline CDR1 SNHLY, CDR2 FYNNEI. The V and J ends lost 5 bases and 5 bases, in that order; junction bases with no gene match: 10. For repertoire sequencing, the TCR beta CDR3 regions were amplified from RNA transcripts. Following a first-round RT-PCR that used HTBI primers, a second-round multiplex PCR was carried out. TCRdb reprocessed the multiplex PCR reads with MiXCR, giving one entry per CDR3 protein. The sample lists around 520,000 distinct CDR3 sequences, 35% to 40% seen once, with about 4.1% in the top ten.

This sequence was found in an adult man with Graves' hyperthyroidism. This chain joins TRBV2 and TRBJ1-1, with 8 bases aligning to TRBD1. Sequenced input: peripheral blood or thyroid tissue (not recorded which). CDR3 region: CASSLSYRGKTEAFF. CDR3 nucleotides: TGTGCCAGCAGTTTATCATACAGGGGGAAGACTGAAGCTTTCTTT.